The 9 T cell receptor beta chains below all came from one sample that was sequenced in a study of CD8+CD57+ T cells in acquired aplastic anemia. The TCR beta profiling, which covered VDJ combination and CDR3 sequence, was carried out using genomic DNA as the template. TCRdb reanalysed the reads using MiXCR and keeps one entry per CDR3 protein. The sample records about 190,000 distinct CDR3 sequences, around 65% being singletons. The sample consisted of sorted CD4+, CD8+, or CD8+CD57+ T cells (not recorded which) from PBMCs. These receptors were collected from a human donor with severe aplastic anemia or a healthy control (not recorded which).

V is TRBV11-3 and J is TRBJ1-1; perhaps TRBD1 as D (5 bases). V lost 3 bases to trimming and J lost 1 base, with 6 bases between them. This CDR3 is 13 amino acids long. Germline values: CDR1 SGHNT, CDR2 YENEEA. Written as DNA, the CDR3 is TGTGCCAGCAGCTTGACAGCGAACACTGAAGCTTTCTTT. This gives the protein CASSLTANTEAFF.

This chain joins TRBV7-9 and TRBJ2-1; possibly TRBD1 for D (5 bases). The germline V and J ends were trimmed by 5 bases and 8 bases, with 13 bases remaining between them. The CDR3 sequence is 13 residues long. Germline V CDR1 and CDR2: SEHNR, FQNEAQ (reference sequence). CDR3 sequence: CASSGRVLDEQFF. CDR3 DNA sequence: TGTGCCAGCAGCGGCAGGGTGTTAGATGAGCAGTTCTTC.

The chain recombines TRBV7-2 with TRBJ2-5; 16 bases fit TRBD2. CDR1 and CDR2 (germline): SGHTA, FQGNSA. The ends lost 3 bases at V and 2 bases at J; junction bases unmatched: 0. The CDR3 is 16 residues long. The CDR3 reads CASSLGLAGGQETQYF. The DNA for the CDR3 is TGTGCCAGCAGCTTGGGACTAGCGGGGGGGCAAGAGACCCAGTACTTC.

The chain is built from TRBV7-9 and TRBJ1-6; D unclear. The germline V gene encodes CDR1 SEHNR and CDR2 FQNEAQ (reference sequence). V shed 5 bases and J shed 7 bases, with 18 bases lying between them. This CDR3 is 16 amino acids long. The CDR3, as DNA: TGTGCCAGCAGCAGACGGACCGCAGTCAGAAATTCACCCCTCCACTTT. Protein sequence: CASSRRTAVRNSPLHF. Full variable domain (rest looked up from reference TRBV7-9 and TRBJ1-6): DTGVSQNPRHKITKRGQNVTFRCDPISEHNRLYWYRQTLGQGPEFLTYFQNEAQLEKSRLLSDRFSAERPKGSFSTLEIQRTEQGDSAMYLCASSRRTAVRNSPLHFGNGTRLTVT.

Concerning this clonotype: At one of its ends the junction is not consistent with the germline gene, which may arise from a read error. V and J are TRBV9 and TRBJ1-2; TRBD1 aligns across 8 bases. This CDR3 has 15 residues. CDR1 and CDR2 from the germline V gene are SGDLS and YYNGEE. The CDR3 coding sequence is TGTGCCAGCAGCCCATTGGACAGGGCTAACTATGGCTACACCTTT. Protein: CASSPLDRANYGYTF.

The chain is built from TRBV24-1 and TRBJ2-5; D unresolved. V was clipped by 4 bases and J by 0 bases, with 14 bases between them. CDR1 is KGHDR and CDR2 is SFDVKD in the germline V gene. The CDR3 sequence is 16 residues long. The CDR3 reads CATSDPDGPYQETQYF. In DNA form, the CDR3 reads TGTGCCACCAGTGACCCCGACGGGCCCTACCAAGAGACCCAGTACTTC.

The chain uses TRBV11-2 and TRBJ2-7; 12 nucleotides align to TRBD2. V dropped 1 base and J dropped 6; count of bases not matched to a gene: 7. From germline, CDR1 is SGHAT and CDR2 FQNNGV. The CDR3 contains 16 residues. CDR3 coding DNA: TGTGCCAGCAGCTTAGCGGGGCTAGCGGGAGGGCCCGAGCAGTACTTC. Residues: CASSLAGLAGGPEQYF.

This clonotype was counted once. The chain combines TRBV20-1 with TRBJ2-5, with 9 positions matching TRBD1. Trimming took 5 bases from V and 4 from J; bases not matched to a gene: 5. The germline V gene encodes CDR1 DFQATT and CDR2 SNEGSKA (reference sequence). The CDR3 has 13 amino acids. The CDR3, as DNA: TGCAGTGCTCCAACAGGGGGCGGAGAGACCCAGTACTTC. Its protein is CSAPTGGGETQYF.

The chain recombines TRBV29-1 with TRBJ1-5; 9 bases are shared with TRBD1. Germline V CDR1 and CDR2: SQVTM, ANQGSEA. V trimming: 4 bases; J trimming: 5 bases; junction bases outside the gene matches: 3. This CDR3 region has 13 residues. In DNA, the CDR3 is TGCAGCGTTGGGACAGGGGAGTATCAGCCCCAGCATTTT. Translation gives CSVGTGEYQPQHF. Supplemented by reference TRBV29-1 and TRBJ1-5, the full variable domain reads SAVISQKPSRDICQRGTSLTIQCQVDSQVTMMFWYRQQPGQSLTLIATANQGSEATYESGFVIDKFPISRPNLTFSTLTVSNMSPEDSSIYLCSVGTGEYQPQHFGDGTRLSIL.